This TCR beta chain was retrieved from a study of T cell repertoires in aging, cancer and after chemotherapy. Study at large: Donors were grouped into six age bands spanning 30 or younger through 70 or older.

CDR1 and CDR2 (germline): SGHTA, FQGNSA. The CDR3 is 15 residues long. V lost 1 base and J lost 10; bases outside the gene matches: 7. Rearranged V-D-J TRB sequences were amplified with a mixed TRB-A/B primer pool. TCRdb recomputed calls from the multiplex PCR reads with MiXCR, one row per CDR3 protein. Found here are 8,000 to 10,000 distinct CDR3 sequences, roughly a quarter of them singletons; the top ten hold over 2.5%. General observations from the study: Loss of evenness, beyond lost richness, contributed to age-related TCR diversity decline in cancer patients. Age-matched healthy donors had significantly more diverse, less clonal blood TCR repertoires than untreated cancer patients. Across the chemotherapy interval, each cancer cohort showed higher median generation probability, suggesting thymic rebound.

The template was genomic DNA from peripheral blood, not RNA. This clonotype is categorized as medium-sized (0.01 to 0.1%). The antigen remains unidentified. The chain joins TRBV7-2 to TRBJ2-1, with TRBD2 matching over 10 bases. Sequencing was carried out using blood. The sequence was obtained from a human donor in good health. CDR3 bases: TGTGCCAGCAGCTTAGGGCTAGCGGGAGCTGGGGAGCAGTTCTTC. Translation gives CASSLGLAGAGEQFF. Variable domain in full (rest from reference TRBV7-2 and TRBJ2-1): GAGVSQSPSNKVTEKGKDVELRCDPISGHTALYWYRQSLGQGLEFLIYFQGNSAPDKSGLPSDRFSAERTGGSVSTLTIQRTQQEDSAVYLCASSLGLAGAGEQFFGPGTRLTVL.